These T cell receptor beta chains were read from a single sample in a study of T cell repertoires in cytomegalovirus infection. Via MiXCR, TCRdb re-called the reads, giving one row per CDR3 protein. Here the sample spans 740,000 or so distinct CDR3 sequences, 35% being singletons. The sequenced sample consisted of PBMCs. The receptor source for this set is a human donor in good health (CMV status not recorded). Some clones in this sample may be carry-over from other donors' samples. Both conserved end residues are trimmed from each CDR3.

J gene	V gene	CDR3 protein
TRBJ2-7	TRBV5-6	ASSFGGGGPYEQY
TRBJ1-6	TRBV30	AWSVRAGDNSPLH
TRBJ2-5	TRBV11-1	ASSLEGRKETQY
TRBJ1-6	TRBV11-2	ASSLGQTNNSPLH
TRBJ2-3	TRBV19	ASSGETDTQY
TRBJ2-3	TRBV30	AWSRGGVEADTQY
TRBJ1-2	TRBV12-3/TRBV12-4	ASSLAGVGYGYT
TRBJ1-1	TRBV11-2	ASSLVRFTEAF
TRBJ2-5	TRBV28	ASSFQGVKTQY
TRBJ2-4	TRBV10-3	AISETGAGAKNIQY
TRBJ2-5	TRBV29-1	SVTPGTTRGTQY
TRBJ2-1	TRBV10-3	AITEGQNNEQF
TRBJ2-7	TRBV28	ASIQARGRTYEQY
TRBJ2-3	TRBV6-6	ASLNGGTDTQY
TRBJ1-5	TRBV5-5	ASSLVQQNQPQH
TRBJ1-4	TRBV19	ASDWRGATNEKLF
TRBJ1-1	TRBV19	ASSISIVGVNTEAF
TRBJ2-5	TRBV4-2	ASSLLDTGETQY
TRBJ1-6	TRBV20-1	SAQVRGSPLH
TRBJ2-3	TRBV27	ASSRTGLGTDTQY
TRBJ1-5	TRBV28	ASSFGQLNQPQH
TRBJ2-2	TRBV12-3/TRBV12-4	ASSFRDRPTGELF
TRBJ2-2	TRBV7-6	ASSQEPGQGPLDTGELF
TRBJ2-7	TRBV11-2	ASSPQTGNSYEQY
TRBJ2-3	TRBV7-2	ASSPPQGARLDTQY
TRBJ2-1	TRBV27	AKSRGGDLPSNEQF
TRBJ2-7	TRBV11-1	ASQLAGTYEQY
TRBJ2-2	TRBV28	ASSFGRVDLNPGELF
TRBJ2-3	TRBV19	ASSGRGLDTQY